The source of this TCR beta chain is a study of T cell changes during pregnancy in multiple sclerosis. Sequencing was performed with immunoSEQ multiplex PCR; in TCRdb, only in-frame clones are kept and a portion is missing. The sample yields tens of thousands of clones, just over 90% seen once. Germline loops: CDR1 SGHRS, CDR2 YFSETQ. Trimming cost V 2 bases and J 4 bases; bases outside gene matches: 5. The CDR3 length is 14 residues. Specimen: CD4+ T cells from peripheral blood mononuclear cells, collected in the third trimester of pregnancy. The V call is TRBV5-1, the J call TRBJ2-5; 7 bases map to TRBD2. This clonotype was obtained from a female donor with multiple sclerosis, enrolled in a pregnancy study. This chain's CDR3 is CASSLSLAGETQYF. For the CDR3, the DNA is TGCGCCAGCAGCTTAAGTTTAGCGGGAGAGACCCAGTACTTC.